The 21 T cell receptor beta chains listed next were all sequenced from one sample in a study of cytomegalovirus exposure and HLA in healthy donors. PCR amplification relied on 60 Vbeta primers (plus 13 Jbeta primers). The repertoire was sequenced with immunoSEQ multiplex PCR; TCRdb's copy has only in-frame clones and lacks some. The sample has under 200,000 clones; around three quarters are singletons. The sample was PBMCs. Receptors were obtained from a man aged 50 to 60 in good health and CMV-seropositive.

The chain has TRBV21-1 and TRBJ2-1; the table's TRBD2 call for D was not verified on the DNA. TRBV21-1 is flagged as a pseudogene. The CDR3 covers 17 residues. The CDR3: CASSKGGSGGRYGEQFF. CDR3 in DNA: TGTGCCAGCAGCAAAGGGGGTAGCGGGGGGCGCTACGGTGAGCAGTTCTTC.

The chain recombines TRBV4-3 with TRBJ1-6; tentatively, D is TRBD1 (6 bases). CDR1 is LGHNA, CDR2 YSLEER, per germline. There are 16 residues in the CDR3. Deletions cut 0 bases from V and 9 bases from J, with 15 bases between. CDR3 DNA sequence: TGCGCCAGCAGCCAAGACTCCCTTCAGGGGTTTTCACCCCTCCACTTT. Protein product: CASSQDSLQGFSPLHF.

A few counts support this clone. This rearrangement joins TRBV7-8 to TRBJ1-5; D remains unclear. Trimming removed 0 bases from V and 8 bases from J, with 8 bases in between. Germline V gives CDR1 SGHVS, CDR2 FQNEAQ. This CDR3 is built from 13 residues. CDR3 protein: CASSLAPAEPQHF. CDR3 nucleotide sequence: TGTGCCAGCAGCTTAGCCCCGGCGGAGCCCCAGCATTTT.

This chain uses TRBV19 with TRBJ1-5; D gene uncertain. Trimming removed 10 bases at V and 3 bases at J, with 19 bases between. The CDR3 extends over 15 amino acids. The germline V gene has CDR1 LNHDA and CDR2 SQIVND (reference sequence). CDR3 sequence: CATTLAGGYNQPQHF. CDR3 sequence (DNA): TGTGCCACCACGTTGGCGGGCGGGTACAATCAGCCCCAGCATTTT.

This sequence joins TRBV5-4 and TRBJ2-5; 7 bases fit TRBD1. The J call may be mistaken, given a closer DNA end match to TRBJ2-7. The CDR3 contains 13 residues. Germline CDR1 reads SGHNT; CDR2 reads YYREEE (reference sequence). CDR3 in amino acids: CASSSAGGYEQYF. Here the CDR3 DNA reads TGTGCCAGCAGCTCGGCAGGGGGATACGAGCAGTACTTC.

The chain couples TRBV12-5 to TRBJ2-7, with 12 bases matching TRBD1. Germline lookup yields CDR1 LGHNT and CDR2 FRNRAP. V dropped 0 bases and J dropped 4; count of bases not matched to a gene: 7. The CDR3 is made up of 17 amino acids. The CDR3 spells CASGLVREGQGAYEQYF. CDR3 nucleotides: TGTGCTAGTGGTTTGGTAAGGGAGGGACAGGGGGCTTACGAGCAGTACTTC.

The V call is TRBV19, the J call TRBJ1-5; TRBD1 matches 7 bases. The V gene's germline CDR1 is LNHDA and CDR2 SQIVND (reference sequence). The CDR3 extends over 15 amino acids. V lost 5 bases and J lost 6; bases outside the gene matches: 10. CDR3 region: CASSGGQLRGQPQHF. The DNA of the CDR3 is TGTGCCAGTAGTGGGGGACAGCTTAGAGGTCAGCCCCAGCATTTT.

This clone was recorded once. The gene calls are TRBV6-1 and TRBJ1-5; 7 bases fit TRBD1. V was pared by 7 bases and J by 9 bases, with 9 bases of the junction left unmatched. Germline loops: CDR1 MNHNS, CDR2 SASEGT. The CDR3 runs 13 residues. The CDR3 nucleotides are TGTGCCAGCAAGGCTCAGCAGGGGGGGCCCCAGCATTTT. Its protein product is CASKAQQGGPQHF.

This chain uses TRBV19 with TRBJ2-3, with a weak D call TRBD1 (6 bases). Deletions cut 3 bases from V and 1 base from J, with 14 bases between. The CDR3 runs to 16 residues. Germline V gives CDR1 LNHDA, CDR2 SQIVND (reference sequence). As DNA, the CDR3 is TGTGCCAGTAGTATCCGCGAGGGGGTCGGCACAGATACGCAGTATTTT. Its protein is CASSIREGVGTDTQYF.

This chain joins TRBV7-8 and TRBJ1-1; D uncertain. This CDR3 is 14 amino acids long. V lost 5 bases and J lost 2, with 12 bases in between. Germline V gene sequence: CDR1 SGHVS, CDR2 FQNEAQ. In nucleotides, the CDR3 is TGTGCCAGCAGCCCCATGTTTCCCAACACTGAAGCTTTCTTT. Translating gives CASSPMFPNTEAFF.

The rearrangement uses TRBV7-3 and TRBJ2-3; 7 bases align to TRBD2. In germline, CDR1 is SGHTA, CDR2 FQGTGA. After removal of 3 bases from V and 0 bases from J, the junction contained 3 bases not matched to a gene. The CDR3 loop spans 15 amino acids. Written as DNA, the CDR3 is TGTGCCAGCAGCTTTCGGGGGGTCAGCACAGATACGCAGTATTTT. It translates to CASSFRGVSTDTQYF.

There are a few counts of this clone. The rearrangement joins TRBV30 to TRBJ1-2; TRBD1 agrees at 9 bases. The CDR3 is 14 residues long. Germline assignment: CDR1 GTSNPN and CDR2 SVGIG (reference sequence). Losses at the gene ends were 7 bases for V and 2 bases for J; bases not matched to a gene: 8. DNA for the CDR3: TGTGCCTCGGATACACAGGGGGCAAACTATGGCTACACCTTC. Its protein product is CASDTQGANYGYTF.

This chain uses TRBV7-9 with TRBJ2-3; 7 bases map to TRBD2. Germline assignment: CDR1 SEHNR and CDR2 FQNEAQ (reference sequence). Trimming at V came to 3 bases and at J to 2 bases, leaving 8 bases not matched to a gene. There are 16 residues in the CDR3. DNA of the CDR3: TGTGCCAGCAGCTTTTCCGCTAGCGGTTACACAGATACGCAGTATTTT. This gives the protein CASSFSASGYTDTQYF.

The chain is built from TRBV11-3 and TRBJ2-2; a possible D gene is TRBD1 (7 bases). CDR1 SGHNT and CDR2 YENEEA come from the germline V gene. V lost 5 bases to trimming and J lost 7 bases, with 17 bases between them. The CDR3 has 15 amino acids. This chain's CDR3 is CASSPETGTYGELFF. The CDR3 DNA is TGTGCCAGCAGCCCTGAGACAGGGACTTACGGGGAGCTGTTTTTT.

A single count supports this clone. V gene TRBV7-7 combines with J gene TRBJ2-5; TRBD2 might be the D (6 bases). The CDR3 has 15 residues. Trimming took off 1 base at V and 0 bases at J, with 9 bases between the two ends. Germline assignment: CDR1 SSHAT and CDR2 FNYEAQ (reference sequence). CDR3 region: CASSLGGTYQETQYF. CDR3 DNA: TGTGCCAGCAGCTTAGGGGGGACTTACCAAGAGACCCAGTACTTC.

The chain combines TRBV27 with TRBJ2-5; 8 positions agree with TRBD1. Germline V gives CDR1 MNHEY, CDR2 SMNVEV (reference sequence). J lost 5 bases, V lost 3 bases, and 8 bases had no gene match. CDR3 length: 15 amino acids. The CDR3 protein is CASSFPGQGLETQYF. For the CDR3, the DNA is TGTGCCAGCAGTTTTCCTGGACAGGGTCTTGAGACCCAGTACTTC.

The gene calls are TRBV5-1 and TRBJ1-2; D is possibly TRBD1 (5 bases). V dropped 0 bases and J dropped 3 bases, with 9 bases sitting between them. The CDR3 contains 14 residues. Germline CDR1 reads SGHRS; CDR2 reads YFSETQ. In DNA, the CDR3 is TGCGCCAGCAGCTTGGAGTGGGGGGACTATGGCTACACCTTC. It yields the protein CASSLEWGDYGYTF.

CDR3 region: CASSIRDSNSYNEQFF. The CDR3 coding sequence is TGTGCCAGTAGTATTAGGGACAGCAACTCCTACAATGAGCAGTTCTTC. This chain joins TRBV19 and TRBJ2-1; 7 positions match TRBD1. The V and J ends lost 3 bases and 0 bases, in that order; junction bases with no gene match: 5. Germline CDR1 and CDR2: LNHDA and SQIVND (reference sequence). This CDR3 comprises 16 residues.

This chain joins TRBV5-1 and TRBJ1-4; 8 bases are shared with TRBD1. This CDR3 contains 16 residues. Germline V CDR1 and CDR2: SGHRS, YFSETQ. J was trimmed by 7 bases and V by 3 bases; bases with no gene match: 11. CDR3 coding DNA: TGCGCCAGCAGCTCAGGGTGGGGGGACAGGACTGAAAAACTGTTTTTT. Translating it yields CASSSGWGDRTEKLFF.

The chain joins TRBV28 to TRBJ1-2; 8 bases map to TRBD1. CDR3 length equals 13 residues. The V gene end was trimmed by 2 bases and the J gene end by 7 bases; junction bases not matched to a gene: 3. CDR1 is MDHEN, CDR2 SYDVKM, per germline. This chain's CDR3 is CASSLPDRVGYTF. Here the CDR3 DNA reads TGTGCCAGCAGTTTACCGGACAGGGTTGGCTACACCTTC.

The chain recombines TRBV28 with TRBJ2-1; 7 positions agree with TRBD2. J was trimmed by 13 bases and V by 5 bases; bases with no gene match: 5. The CDR3 length is 11 residues. Germline CDR1 is MDHEN and CDR2 is SYDVKM. CDR3 coding DNA: TGTGCCAGCAGTAGAAGCGGGGTTCAGTTCTTC. Residues: CASSRSGVQFF.